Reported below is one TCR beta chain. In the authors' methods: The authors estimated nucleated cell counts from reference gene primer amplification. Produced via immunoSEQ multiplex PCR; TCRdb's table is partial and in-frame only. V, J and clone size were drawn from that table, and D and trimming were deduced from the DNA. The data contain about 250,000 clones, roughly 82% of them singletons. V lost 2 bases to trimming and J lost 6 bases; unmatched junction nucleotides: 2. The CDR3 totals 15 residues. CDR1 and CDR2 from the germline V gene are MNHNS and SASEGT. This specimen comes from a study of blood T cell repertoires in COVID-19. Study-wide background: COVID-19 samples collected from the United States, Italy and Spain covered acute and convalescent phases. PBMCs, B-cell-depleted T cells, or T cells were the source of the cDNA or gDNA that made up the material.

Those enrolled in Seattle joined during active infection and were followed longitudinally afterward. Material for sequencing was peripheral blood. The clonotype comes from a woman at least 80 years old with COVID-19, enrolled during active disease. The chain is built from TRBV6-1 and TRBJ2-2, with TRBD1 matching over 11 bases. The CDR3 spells CASSEPGQGAGELFF. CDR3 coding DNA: TGTGCCAGCAGTGAACCGGGACAGGGGGCCGGGGAGCTGTTTTTT.